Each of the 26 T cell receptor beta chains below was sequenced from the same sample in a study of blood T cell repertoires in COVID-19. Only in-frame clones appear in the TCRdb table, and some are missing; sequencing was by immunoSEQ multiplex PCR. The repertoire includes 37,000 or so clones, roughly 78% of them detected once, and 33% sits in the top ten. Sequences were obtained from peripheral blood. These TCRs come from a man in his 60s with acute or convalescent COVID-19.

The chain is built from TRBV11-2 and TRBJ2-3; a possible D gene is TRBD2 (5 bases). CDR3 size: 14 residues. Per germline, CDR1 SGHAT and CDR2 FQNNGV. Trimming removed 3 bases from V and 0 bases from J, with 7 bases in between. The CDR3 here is CASSFGGSTDTQYF. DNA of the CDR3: TGTGCCAGCAGCTTTGGCGGGAGCACAGATACGCAGTATTTT.

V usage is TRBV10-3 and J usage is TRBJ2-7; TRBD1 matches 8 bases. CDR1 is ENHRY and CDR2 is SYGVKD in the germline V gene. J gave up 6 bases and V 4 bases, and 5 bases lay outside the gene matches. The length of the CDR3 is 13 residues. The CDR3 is CAISVSQGGEQYF. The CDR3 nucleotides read TGTGCCATCAGTGTCTCACAGGGGGGCGAGCAGTACTTC.

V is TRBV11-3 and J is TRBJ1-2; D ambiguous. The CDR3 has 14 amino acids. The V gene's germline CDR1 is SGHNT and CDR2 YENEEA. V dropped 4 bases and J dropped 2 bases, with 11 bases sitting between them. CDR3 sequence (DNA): TGTGCCAGCAGCTCCGGAGGAAAAAACTATGGCTACACCTTC. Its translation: CASSSGGKNYGYTF. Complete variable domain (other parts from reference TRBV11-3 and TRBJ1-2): EAGVVQSPRYKIIEKKQPVAFWCNPISGHNTLYWYLQNLGQGPELLIRYENEEAVDDSQLPKDRFSAERLKGVDSTLKIQPAELGDSAVYLCASSSGGKNYGYTFGSGTRLTVV.

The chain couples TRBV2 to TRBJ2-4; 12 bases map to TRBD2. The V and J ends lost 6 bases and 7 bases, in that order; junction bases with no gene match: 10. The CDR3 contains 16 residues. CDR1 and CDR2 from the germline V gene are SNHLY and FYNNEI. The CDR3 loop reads CASRATSGRSSNIQYF. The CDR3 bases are TGTGCCAGCAGGGCTACTAGCGGGAGGAGTTCCAACATTCAGTACTTC.

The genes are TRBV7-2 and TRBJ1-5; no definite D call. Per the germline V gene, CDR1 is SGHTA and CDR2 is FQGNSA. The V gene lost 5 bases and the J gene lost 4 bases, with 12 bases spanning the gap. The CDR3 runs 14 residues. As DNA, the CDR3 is TGTGCCAGCAGCCCCTCCACAGTTAATCAGCCCCAGCATTTT. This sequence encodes CASSPSTVNQPQHF.

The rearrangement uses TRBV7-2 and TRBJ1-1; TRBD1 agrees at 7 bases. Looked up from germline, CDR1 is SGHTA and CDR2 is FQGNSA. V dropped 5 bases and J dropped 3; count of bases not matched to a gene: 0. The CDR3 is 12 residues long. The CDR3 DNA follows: TGTGCCAGCAGCACAGGGGACACTGAAGCTTTCTTT. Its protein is CASSTGDTEAFF.

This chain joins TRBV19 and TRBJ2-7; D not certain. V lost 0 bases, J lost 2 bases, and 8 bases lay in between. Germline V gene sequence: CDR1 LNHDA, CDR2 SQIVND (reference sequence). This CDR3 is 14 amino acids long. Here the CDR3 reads CASSIENSAYEQYF. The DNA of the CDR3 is TGTGCCAGTAGTATAGAGAACTCGGCCTACGAGCAGTACTTC.

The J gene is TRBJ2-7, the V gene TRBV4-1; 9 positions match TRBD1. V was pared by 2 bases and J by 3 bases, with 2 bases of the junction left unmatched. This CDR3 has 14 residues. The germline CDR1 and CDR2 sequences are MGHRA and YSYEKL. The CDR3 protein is CASSQPGQGYEQYF. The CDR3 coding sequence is TGCGCCAGCAGCCAACCGGGACAGGGCTACGAGCAGTACTTC.

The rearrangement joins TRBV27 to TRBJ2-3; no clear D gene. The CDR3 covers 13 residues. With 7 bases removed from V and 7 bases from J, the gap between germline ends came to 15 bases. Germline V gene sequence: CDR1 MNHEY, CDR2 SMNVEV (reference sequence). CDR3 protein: CASKRQVMYTQYF. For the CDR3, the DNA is TGTGCCAGCAAACGGCAGGTCATGTATACGCAGTATTTT.

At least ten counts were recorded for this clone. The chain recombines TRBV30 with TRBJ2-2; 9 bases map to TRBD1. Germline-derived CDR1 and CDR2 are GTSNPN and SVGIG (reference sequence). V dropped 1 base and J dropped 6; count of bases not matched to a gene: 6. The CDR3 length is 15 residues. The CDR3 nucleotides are TGTGCCTGGAGTGCCACAGGGGGCGCGGCCGGGGAGCTGTTTTTT. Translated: CAWSATGGAAGELFF. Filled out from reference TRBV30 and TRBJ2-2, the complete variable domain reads SQTIHQWPATLVQPVGSPLSLECTVEGTSNPNLYWYRQAAGRGLQLLFYSVGIGQISSEVPQNLSASRPQDRQFILSSKKLLLSDSGFYLCAWSATGGAAGELFFGEGSRLTVL.

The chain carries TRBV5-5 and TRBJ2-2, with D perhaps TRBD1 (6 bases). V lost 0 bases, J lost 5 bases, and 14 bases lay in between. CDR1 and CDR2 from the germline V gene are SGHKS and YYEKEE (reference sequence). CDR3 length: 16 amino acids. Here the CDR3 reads CASSLAWGRGTGELFF. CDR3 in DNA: TGTGCCAGCAGCTTGGCTTGGGGGCGCGGGACCGGGGAGCTGTTTTTT.

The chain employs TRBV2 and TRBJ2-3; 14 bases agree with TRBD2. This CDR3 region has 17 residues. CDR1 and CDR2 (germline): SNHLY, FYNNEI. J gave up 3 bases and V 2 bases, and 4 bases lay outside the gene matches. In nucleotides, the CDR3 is TGTGCCAGCAGTGAAAGGGGACTAGCGGGAGAGACAGATACGCAGTATTTT. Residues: CASSERGLAGETDTQYF.

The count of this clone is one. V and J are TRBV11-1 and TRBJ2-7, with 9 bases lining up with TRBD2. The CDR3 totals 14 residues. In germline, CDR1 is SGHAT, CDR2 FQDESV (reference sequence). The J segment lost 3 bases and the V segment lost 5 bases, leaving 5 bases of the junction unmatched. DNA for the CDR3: TGTGCCAGCAGCCACGGACTAGCGAACTACGAGCAGTACTTC. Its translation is CASSHGLANYEQYF.

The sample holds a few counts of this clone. CDR3 residues: CASSFPRGFRTDTQYF. In DNA, the CDR3 is TGTGCCAGCAGTTTTCCCAGGGGGTTCCGCACAGATACGCAGTATTTT. The chain links TRBV28 to TRBJ2-3, with 7 bases matching TRBD1. Germline-derived CDR1 and CDR2 are MDHEN and SYDVKM. CDR3 length equals 16 residues. V lost 3 bases, J lost 1 base, and 7 bases stayed unmatched.

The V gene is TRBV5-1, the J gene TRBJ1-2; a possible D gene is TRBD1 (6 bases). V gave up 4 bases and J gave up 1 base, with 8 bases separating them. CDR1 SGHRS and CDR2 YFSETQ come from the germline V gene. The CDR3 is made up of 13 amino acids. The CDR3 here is CASSLDSNYGYTF. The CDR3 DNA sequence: TGCGCCAGCAGCCTGGACAGTAACTATGGCTACACCTTC.

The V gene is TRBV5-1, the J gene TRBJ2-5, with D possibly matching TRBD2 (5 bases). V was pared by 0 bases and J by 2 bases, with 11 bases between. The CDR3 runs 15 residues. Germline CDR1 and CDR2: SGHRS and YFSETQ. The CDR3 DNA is TGCGCCAGCAGCTTGGGAGCTAGCTTGCAAGAGACCCAGTACTTC. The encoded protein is CASSLGASLQETQYF.

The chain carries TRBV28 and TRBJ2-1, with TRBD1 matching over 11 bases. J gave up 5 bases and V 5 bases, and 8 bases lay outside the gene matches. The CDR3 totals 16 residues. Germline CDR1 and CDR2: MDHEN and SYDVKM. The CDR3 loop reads CASSTPGQGEHNEQFF. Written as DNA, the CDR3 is TGTGCCAGCAGTACACCGGGACAGGGGGAACACAATGAGCAGTTCTTC.

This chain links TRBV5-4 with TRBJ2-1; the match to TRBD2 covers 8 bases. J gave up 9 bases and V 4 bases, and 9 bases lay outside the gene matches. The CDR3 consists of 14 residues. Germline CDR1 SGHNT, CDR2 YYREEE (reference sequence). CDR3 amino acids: CASSLSGIEGEQFF. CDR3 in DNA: TGTGCCAGCAGCCTTAGCGGGATAGAGGGTGAGCAGTTCTTC.

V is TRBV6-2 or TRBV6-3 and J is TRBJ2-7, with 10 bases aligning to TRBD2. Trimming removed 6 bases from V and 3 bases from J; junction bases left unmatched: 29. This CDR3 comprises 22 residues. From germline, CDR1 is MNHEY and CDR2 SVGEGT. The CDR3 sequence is CASSQNRPGLAGVPGRVYEQYF. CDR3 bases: TGTGCCAGCAGCCAGAACCGTCCGGGGCTAGCGGGGGTACCGGGCCGGGTCTACGAGCAGTACTTC.

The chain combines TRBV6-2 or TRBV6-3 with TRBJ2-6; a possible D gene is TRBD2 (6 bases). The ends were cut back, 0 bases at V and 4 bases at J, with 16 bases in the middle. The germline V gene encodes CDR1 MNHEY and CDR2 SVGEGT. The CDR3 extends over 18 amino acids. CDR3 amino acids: CASSYSRLGGTGANVLTF. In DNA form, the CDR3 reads TGTGCCAGCAGTTACTCGAGGCTCGGGGGAACCGGGGCCAACGTCCTGACTTTC.

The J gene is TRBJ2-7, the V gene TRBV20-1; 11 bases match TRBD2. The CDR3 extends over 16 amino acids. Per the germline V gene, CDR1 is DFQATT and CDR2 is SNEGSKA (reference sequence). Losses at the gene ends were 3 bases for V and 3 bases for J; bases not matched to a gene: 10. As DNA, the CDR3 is TGCAGTGCTAGTGGACTAGCGGGTTCTCTTGGCTACGAGCAGTACTTC. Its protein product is CSASGLAGSLGYEQYF.

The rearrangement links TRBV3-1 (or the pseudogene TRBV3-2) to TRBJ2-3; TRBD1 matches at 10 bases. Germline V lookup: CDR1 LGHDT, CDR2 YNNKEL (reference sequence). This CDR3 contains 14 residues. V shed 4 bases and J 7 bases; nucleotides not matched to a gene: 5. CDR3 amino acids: CASSRTGGDHTQYF. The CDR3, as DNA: TGTGCCAGCAGCCGGACAGGGGGAGATCATACGCAGTATTTT.

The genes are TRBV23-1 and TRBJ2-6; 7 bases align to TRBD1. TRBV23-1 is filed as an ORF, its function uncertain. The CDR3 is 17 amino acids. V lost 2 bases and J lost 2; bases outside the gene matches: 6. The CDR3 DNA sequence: TGCGCCAGCAGTCAAACGACAGGGCGGCCTGGGGCCAACGTCCTGACTTTC. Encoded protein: CASSQTTGRPGANVLTF.

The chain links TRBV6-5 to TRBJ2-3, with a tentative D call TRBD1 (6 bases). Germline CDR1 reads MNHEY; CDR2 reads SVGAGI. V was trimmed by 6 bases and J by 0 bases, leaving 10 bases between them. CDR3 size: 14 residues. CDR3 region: CASRRTASTDTQYF. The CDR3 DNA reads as TGTGCCAGCAGACGGACAGCCAGCACAGATACGCAGTATTTT.

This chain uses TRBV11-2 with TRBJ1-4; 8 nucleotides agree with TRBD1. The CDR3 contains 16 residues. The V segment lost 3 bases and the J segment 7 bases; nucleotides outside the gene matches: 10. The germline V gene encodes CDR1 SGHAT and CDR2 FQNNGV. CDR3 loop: CASSLGAAGGSEKLFF. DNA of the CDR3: TGTGCCAGCAGCTTGGGGGCGGCAGGGGGCAGTGAAAAACTGTTTTTT.

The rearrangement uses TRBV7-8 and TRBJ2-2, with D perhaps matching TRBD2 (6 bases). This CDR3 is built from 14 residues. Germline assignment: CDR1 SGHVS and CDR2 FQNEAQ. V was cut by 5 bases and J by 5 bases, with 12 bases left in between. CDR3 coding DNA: TGTGCCAGCAGCCCCCTCAGCGGGACCGGGGAGCTGTTTTTT. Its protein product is CASSPLSGTGELFF.